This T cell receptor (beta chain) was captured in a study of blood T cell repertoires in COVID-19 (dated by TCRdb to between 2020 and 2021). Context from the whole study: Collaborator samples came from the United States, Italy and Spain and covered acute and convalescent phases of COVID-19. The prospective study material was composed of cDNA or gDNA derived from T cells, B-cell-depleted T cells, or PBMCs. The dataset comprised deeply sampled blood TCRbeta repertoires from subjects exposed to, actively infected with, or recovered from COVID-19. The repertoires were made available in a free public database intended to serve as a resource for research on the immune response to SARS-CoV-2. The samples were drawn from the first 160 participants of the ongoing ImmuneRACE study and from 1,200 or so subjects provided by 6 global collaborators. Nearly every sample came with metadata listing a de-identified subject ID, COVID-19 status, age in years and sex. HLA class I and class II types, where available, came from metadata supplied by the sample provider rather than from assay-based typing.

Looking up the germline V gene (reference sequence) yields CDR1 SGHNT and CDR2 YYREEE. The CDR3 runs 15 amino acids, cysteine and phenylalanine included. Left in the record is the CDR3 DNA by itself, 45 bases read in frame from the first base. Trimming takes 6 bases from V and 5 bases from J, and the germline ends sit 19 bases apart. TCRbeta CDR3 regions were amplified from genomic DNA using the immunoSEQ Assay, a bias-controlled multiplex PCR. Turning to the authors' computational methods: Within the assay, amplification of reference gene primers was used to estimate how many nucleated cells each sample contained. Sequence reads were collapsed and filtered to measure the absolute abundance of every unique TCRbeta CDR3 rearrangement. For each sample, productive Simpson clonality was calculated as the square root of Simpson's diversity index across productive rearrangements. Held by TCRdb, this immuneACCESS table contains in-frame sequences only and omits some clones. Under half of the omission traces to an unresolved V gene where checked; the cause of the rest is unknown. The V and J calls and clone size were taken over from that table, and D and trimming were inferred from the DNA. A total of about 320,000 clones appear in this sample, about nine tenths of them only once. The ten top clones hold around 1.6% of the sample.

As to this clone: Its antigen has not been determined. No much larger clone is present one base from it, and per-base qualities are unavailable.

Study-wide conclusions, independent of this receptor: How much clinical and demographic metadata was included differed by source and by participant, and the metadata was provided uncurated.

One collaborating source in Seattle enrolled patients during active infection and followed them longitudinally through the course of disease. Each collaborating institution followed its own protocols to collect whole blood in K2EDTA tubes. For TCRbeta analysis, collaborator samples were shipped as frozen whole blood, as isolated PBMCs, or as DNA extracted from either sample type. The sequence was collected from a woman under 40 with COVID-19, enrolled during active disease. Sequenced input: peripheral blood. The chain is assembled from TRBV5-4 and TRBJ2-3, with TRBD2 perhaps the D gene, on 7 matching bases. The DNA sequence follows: TGTGCCAGCACCCGGGGGGCCCCCACAGAAGATACGCAGTATTTT. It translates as CASTRGAPTEDTQYF.